This passage covers 9 T cell receptor beta chains from one sample sequenced in a study of T cells after yellow fever vaccination. TCRdb independently ran MiXCR on the 5' RACE reads; one entry per CDR3 protein. The sample holds some 600,000 distinct CDR3 sequences; approximately 13% are singletons and the top ten take 15%. The specimen comprised PBMCs, sampled on the day of the yellow fever booster vaccination. The receptors originated from a man between 25 and 39 years old who received the YFV17D yellow fever vaccine.

The gene calls are TRBV5-1 and TRBJ2-1; D is ambiguous. CDR3 length: 15 residues. CDR1 is SGHRS, CDR2 YFSETQ, per germline. Trimming cost V 1 base and J 0 bases, with 8 bases left between them. DNA of the CDR3: TGCGCCAGCAGCTTGCAAATGAGCTCCTACAATGAGCAGTTCTTC. Residues: CASSLQMSSYNEQFF.

This clonotype turned up a few times. Germline is not matched at one junction end, which may reflect a read error. V and J are TRBV2 and TRBJ1-1; possibly TRBD1 for D (6 bases). The CDR3 runs to 14 residues. Per germline, CDR1 SNHLY and CDR2 FYNNEI. CDR3 DNA sequence: TGTGCCAGCAGTGAAGAGGGACACCGGACTGAAGTTTTCTTT. Translation: CASSEEGHRTEVFF.

The rearrangement uses TRBV19 and TRBJ2-2; possibly TRBD2 for D (6 bases). Germline CDR1 and CDR2: LNHDA and SQIVND (reference sequence). The length of the CDR3 is 17 residues. V was cut by 5 bases and J by 5 bases, with 21 bases left in between. The CDR3 sequence: CASSGASWASVTGELFF. The CDR3 coding sequence is TGTGCCAGTAGTGGGGCTTCGTGGGCTAGCGTGACCGGGGAGCTGTTTTTT.

The CDR3 DNA is TGTGCCAGCAGTATTGGCGGGGCGGCCTACGAGCAGTACTTC. Translating gives CASSIGGAAYEQYF. This chain joins TRBV6-1 and TRBJ2-7; maybe TRBD2 (6 bases). Germline CDR1 MNHNS, CDR2 SASEGT. V was shortened by 5 bases and J by 2 bases, with 13 bases between the two germline ends. The length of the CDR3 is 14 residues.

The chain has TRBV7-2 and TRBJ2-1; either TRBD1 or TRBD2 may fit D (5 bases each). CDR1 and CDR2 from the germline V gene are SGHTA and FQGNSA. V was clipped by 5 bases and J by 0 bases, with 11 bases between them. This CDR3 region has 15 residues. The CDR3 nucleotides read TGTGCCAGCAGCCGGGGACCCGGCTCCTACAATGAGCAGTTCTTC. This translates into CASSRGPGSYNEQFF.

This clonotype was seen repeatedly, ten times or more. The J gene is TRBJ1-5, the V gene TRBV20-1, with 9 bases lining up with TRBD1. V lost 4 bases to trimming and J lost 9 bases; unmatched junction nucleotides: 13. Germline V gene lookup returns CDR1 DFQATT and CDR2 SNEGSKA (reference sequence). This CDR3 is built from 15 residues. The CDR3 bases are TGCAGTGCTACCACCTTGGGACAGGGTAGTTCGCCCCAGCATTTT. It yields the protein CSATTLGQGSSPQHF.

This clonotype was counted a few times. The CDR3 loop is CASSSTGRGDQPQHF. The CDR3 coding sequence is TGCGCCAGCAGCTCGACAGGGCGAGGGGATCAGCCCCAGCATTTT. The chain is built from TRBV5-1 and TRBJ1-5; 7 bases agree with TRBD1. Trimming at V came to 3 bases and at J to 5 bases, leaving 8 bases not matched to a gene. Germline CDR1 reads SGHRS; CDR2 reads YFSETQ. The CDR3 length is 15 residues. The whole variable domain, filled in from reference TRBV5-1 and TRBJ1-5, reads KAGVTQTPRYLIKTRGQQVTLSCSPISGHRSVSWYQQTPGQGLQFLFEYFSETQRNKGNFPGRFSGRQFSNSRSEMNVSTLELGDSALYLCASSSTGRGDQPQHFGDGTRLSIL.

This clonotype appeared many times. The V gene is TRBV5-1, the J gene TRBJ2-2; 12 nucleotides match TRBD2. The germline CDR1 and CDR2 sequences are SGHRS and YFSETQ. This CDR3 spans 18 amino acids. The trim removed 3 bases at V and 3 bases at J, leaving 9 bases unmatched. CDR3 sequence: CASSSTASGRADTGELFF. The CDR3 DNA reads TGCGCCAGCAGCTCGACGGCTAGCGGGAGGGCCGACACCGGGGAGCTGTTTTTT. The whole variable domain, remainder taken from reference TRBV5-1 and TRBJ2-2, is KAGVTQTPRYLIKTRGQQVTLSCSPISGHRSVSWYQQTPGQGLQFLFEYFSETQRNKGNFPGRFSGRQFSNSRSEMNVSTLELGDSALYLCASSSTASGRADTGELFFGEGSRLTVL.

A few counts support this clonotype. V and J are TRBV5-6 and TRBJ2-3; unclear D gene. This CDR3 comprises 16 residues. Germline CDR1 reads SGHDT; CDR2 reads YYEEEE. The germline V and J ends were trimmed by 5 bases and 2 bases, with 18 bases remaining between them. In DNA, the CDR3 is TGTGCCAGCAGTCCCACTGCAAGTCGAGTCACAGATACGCAGTATTTT. Its protein product is CASSPTASRVTDTQYF.